The T cell receptor (beta chain) described here comes from a study of human T cells and chemical hapten exposure. The study's findings and limits: DPC sensitization left the count of TCRs above 1 in 1000 unchanged.

Note on this clonotype: Antigen unknown.

Germline assignment: CDR1 LNHDA and CDR2 SQIVND (reference sequence). The J segment lost 6 bases and the V segment lost 4 bases, leaving 8 bases of the junction unmatched. The CDR3 spans 16 residues. Stated time point: patch test 2, 6 weeks after DPC sensitization. Treatment given: therapeutic diphenylcyclopropenone sensitization with weekly scalp DPC. TCRdb reprocessed the RACE reads via MiXCR and lists one record per CDR3 protein. The repertoire holds about 84,000 distinct CDR3 sequences, with roughly a tenth as singletons. The input for sequencing was whole blood, taken in connection with sensitization to the hapten diphenylcyclopropenone (DPC). The clonotype originates from a woman in her forties or fifties with alopecia areata. Some clones in this sample may be carry-over from other donors' samples. The chain has TRBV19 and TRBJ2-1; 11 nucleotides agree with TRBD2. This CDR3 is CASSKGPGLAANEQFF. The DNA for the CDR3 is TGTGCCAGTAGTAAAGGACCGGGACTAGCGGCCAATGAGCAGTTCTTC.